A selection of T cell receptor beta chains follows, all from one sample in a study of blood T cell repertoires in COVID-19. Sequencing used immunoSEQ multiplex PCR; TCRdb keeps in-frame clones, though not all of them. The sample shows about 220,000 clones, around four fifths of them seen only once. The sequenced material came from peripheral blood. These receptor sequences come from a woman in her 70s with COVID-19, enrolled during active disease. The CDR3 runs from the conserved cysteine through the conserved F or W. A D gene is named only where the DNA matches it firmly. The size entry is marked missing in some rows and otherwise reads once, few, many or a size class.

d_gene	v_gene	abundance	j_gene	CDR3nt	CDR3aa
TRBD1	TRBV27	NA	TRBJ2-7	TGTGCCAGCAGTGAAAGGACAGGGGGAGACGAGCAGTACTTC	CASSERTGGDEQYF
NA	TRBV5-4	NA	TRBJ1-6	TGTGCCAGCAGCGAATACAAACAGGGTCAAACCCTCCACTTT	CASSEYKQGQTLHF
NA	TRBV7-2	NA	TRBJ1-1	TGTGCCAGCAGCTTATTTGCAGGGGAGGGAGCTGAAGCTTTCTTT	CASSLFAGEGAEAFF
TRBD1	TRBV24-1	NA	TRBJ1-5	TGTGCCACCAGTGATCTGGATGCCGGGACAGGGGGCGCGTGGGATCAGCCCCAGCATTTT	CATSDLDAGTGGAWDQPQHF
TRBD1	TRBV28	NA	TRBJ1-6	TGTGCCAGCAGTCCGGACAGGGCTCGACCCCTCCACTTT	CASSPDRARPLHF
TRBD1	TRBV7-2	NA	TRBJ2-6	TGTGCCAGTAAAGACAGGGCTGGGGCCAACGTCCTGACTTTC	CASKDRAGANVLTF
TRBD2	TRBV19	NA	TRBJ2-2	TGTGCCAGTAGTCTAAAAGCGGGAGGGACCGGGGAGCTGTTTTTT	CASSLKAGGTGELFF
NA	TRBV27	NA	TRBJ1-2	TGTGCCAGCAGTTTATCAGGGAGGTATCAAGGCTATGGCTACACCTTC	CASSLSGRYQGYGYTF
TRBD1	TRBV6-5	few	TRBJ1-5	TGTGCCAGCAGCTTGACAGGGAATAGCAATCAGCCCCAGCATTTT	CASSLTGNSNQPQHF
NA	TRBV5-1	NA	TRBJ2-7	TGCGCCAGCAGCGCGATCAGCCGGCGGAACTCCTACGAGCAGTACTTC	CASSAISRRNSYEQYF
NA	TRBV11-2	NA	TRBJ1-4	TGTGCCAGCAGCTTCGGAGTCGGGGGGCCGGGGACTAATGAAAAACTGTTTTTT	CASSFGVGGPGTNEKLFF
TRBD1	TRBV5-4	once	TRBJ2-2	TGTGCCAGCAGCTTTCAAGCCGGACAGGGTAACGGGGAGCTGTTTTTT	CASSFQAGQGNGELFF
TRBD1	TRBV30	NA	TRBJ1-2	TGTGCCTGGAATACGGGGACAGGGGGCGCCGAGGGCTACACCTTC	CAWNTGTGGAEGYTF
NA	TRBV4-3	NA	TRBJ2-7	TGCGCCAGCAGCCAAGAAAGGGGCTACAAGCAGTACTTC	CASSQERGYKQYF
TRBD1	TRBV6-5	NA	TRBJ1-1	TGTGCCAGCAGTCTGGACAGGGCCCGCACTGAAGCTTTCTTT	CASSLDRARTEAFF
TRBD1	TRBV30	NA	TRBJ2-7	TGTGCCTGGAGTCCCCGGACAGGGGGCAAAGACGAGCAGTACTTC	CAWSPRTGGKDEQYF
TRBD2	TRBV5-6	NA	TRBJ2-1	TGTGCCAGCAGCTTCCGCAGCGGGATCGGGAATGAGCAGTTCTTC	CASSFRSGIGNEQFF
TRBD1	TRBV7-3	NA	TRBJ2-6	TGTGCCAGCAGCACCTGGGACAGGGGGTCAGGGGCCAACGTCCTGACTTTC	CASSTWDRGSGANVLTF
TRBD1	TRBV11-2	NA	TRBJ1-1	TGTGCCAGCAGCTTAACCGGGACAGTTCCCATGAACACTGAAGCTTTCTTT	CASSLTGTVPMNTEAFF
NA	TRBV28	NA	TRBJ1-5	TGTGCCAGCAACTCTTTGTCCTCGGGGCTGGAACACAGGGCCCGGCACAATCAGCCCCAGCATTTT	CASNSLSSGLEHRARHNQPQHF
TRBD1	TRBV15	NA	TRBJ1-1	TGTGCCACCAGCGGCCCTGAGGTCCGGGACAGGGATTTGGACACTGAAGCTTTCTTT	CATSGPEVRDRDLDTEAFF
NA	TRBV19	NA	TRBJ2-7	TGTGCCAGCACCTCGAAGCTTGGAGGGGATCGGCAGTACTTC	CASTSKLGGDRQYF
NA	TRBV13	NA	TRBJ2-7	TGTGCCAGCAGCTTAAAAGACAGAGACTTTTACGAGCAGTACTTC	CASSLKDRDFYEQYF
NA	TRBV3-1/TRBV3-2	NA	TRBJ1-4	TGTGCCAGCAGCCAAGATCACACAGGGCGGTTGTTTTTT	CASSQDHTGRLFF
NA	TRBV28	NA	TRBJ2-2	TGTGCCTCAACCCCTTCACAGCACACCGGGGAGCTGTTTTTT	CASTPSQHTGELFF
NA	TRBV27	NA	TRBJ1-6	TGTGCCAGCAGTTTCGTCGATTCACCCCTCCACTTT	CASSFVDSPLHF
NA	TRBV3-1/TRBV3-2	once	TRBJ2-7	TGTGCCAGCAGCCGGGCGGGAAGGACCGGCTCTGACTTC	CASSRAGRTGSDF
NA	TRBV5-4	few	TRBJ2-1	TGTGCCAGCAGCCTAAGACTGGATCCCTACAATGAGCAGTTCTTC	CASSLRLDPYNEQFF
NA	TRBV2	NA	TRBJ2-3	TGTGCCAGCAGTGACGGGTCCATGTACACAGATACGCAGTATTTT	CASSDGSMYTDTQYF